This TCR beta chain was sequenced during a study of siplizumab effects on memory and regulatory T cells. Sequenced by immunoSEQ multiplex PCR; TCRdb stores in-frame clones only, minus some. The sample has 85,000 to 130,000 clones, about 93% seen once. The length of the CDR3 is 14 residues. V lost 4 bases to trimming and J lost 6 bases; unmatched junction nucleotides: 4. The germline V gene encodes CDR1 SGHTA and CDR2 FQGNSA. Regarding this clone: Its matching antigen is unknown.

Regarding the study as a whole: Where siplizumab was present, mappable alloreactive CD4+ clones averaged 68.8% Treg-derived, compared with 26.9% in controls.

This clonotype was sampled from a human donor in good health. Material: Tregs sorted from blood. The V gene is TRBV7-2, the J gene TRBJ1-4; 8 nucleotides match TRBD1. The chain's CDR3 is CASSSTGEDEKLFF. CDR3 bases: TGTGCCAGCAGCTCGACAGGGGAGGATGAAAAACTGTTTTTT.